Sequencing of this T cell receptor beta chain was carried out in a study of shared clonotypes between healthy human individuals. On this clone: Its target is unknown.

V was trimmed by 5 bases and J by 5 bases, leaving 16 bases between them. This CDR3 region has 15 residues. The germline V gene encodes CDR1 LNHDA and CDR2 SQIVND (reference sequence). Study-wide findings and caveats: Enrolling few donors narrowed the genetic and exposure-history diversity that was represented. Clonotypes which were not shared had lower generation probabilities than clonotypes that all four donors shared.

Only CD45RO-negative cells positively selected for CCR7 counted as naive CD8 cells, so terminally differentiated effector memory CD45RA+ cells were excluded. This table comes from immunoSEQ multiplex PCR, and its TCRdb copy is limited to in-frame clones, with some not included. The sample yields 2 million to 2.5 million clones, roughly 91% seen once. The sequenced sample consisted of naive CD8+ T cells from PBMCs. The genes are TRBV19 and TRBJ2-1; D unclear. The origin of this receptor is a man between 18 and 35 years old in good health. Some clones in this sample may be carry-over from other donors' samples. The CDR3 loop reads CASSPRTRINNEQFF. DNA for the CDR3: TGTGCCAGTAGTCCCCGGACGAGGATCAACAATGAGCAGTTCTTC.